What follows is one T cell receptor (beta chain) and its context. The sample comes from a study of control samples from healthy donors and cancer patients. Some clones are missing from TCRdb's copy, which holds only in-frame ones; the method was immunoSEQ multiplex PCR. Of 90,000 to 100,000 clones listed, 88% are singletons. Input material: blood. This sequence was found in a woman aged 70-85 years in good health.

Here the CDR3 reads CASSHPGLAGVYEQYF. DNA of the CDR3: TGTGCCAGCAGCCACCCGGGACTAGCGGGAGTATACGAGCAGTACTTC. The chain couples TRBV11-2 to TRBJ2-7; 14 nucleotides agree with TRBD2. Unmatched junction bases numbered 7, after V lost 5 bases and J lost 4 bases. The CDR3 has 16 amino acids. In germline, CDR1 is SGHAT, CDR2 FQNNGV.